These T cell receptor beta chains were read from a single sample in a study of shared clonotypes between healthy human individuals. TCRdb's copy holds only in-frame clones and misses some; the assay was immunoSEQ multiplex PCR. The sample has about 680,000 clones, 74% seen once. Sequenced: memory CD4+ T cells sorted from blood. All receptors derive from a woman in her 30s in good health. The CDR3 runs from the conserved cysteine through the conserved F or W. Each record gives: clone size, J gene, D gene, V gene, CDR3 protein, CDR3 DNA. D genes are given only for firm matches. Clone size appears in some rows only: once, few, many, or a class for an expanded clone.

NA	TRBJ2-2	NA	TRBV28	CASSRDTTPNTGELFF	TGTGCCAGCAGCCGGGACACTACACCGAACACCGGGGAGCTGTTTTTT
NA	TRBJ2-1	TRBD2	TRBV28	CASRYQAGDYNEQFF	TGTGCCAGCAGATATCAGGCGGGAGATTACAATGAGCAGTTCTTC
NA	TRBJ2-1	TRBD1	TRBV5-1	CASSLGDRDSNEQFF	TGCGCCAGCAGCTTGGGAGACAGGGATAGCAATGAGCAGTTCTTC
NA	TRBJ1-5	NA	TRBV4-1	CASSQGLLRLGSNQPQHF	TGCGCCAGCAGCCAAGGTTTGCTTCGTCTGGGCAGCAATCAGCCCCAGCATTTT
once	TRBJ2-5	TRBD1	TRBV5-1	CASSVPTGGEETQYF	TGCGCCAGCAGCGTCCCGACAGGGGGAGAAGAGACCCAGTACTTC
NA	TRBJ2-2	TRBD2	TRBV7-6	CATVAGGGSGELFF	TGTGCCACCGTAGCGGGAGGGGGATCCGGGGAGCTGTTTTTT
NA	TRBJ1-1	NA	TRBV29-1	CSVVRTSGGTEAFF	TGCAGCGTTGTAAGGACGTCAGGAGGCACTGAAGCTTTCTTT
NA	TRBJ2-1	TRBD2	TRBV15	CATSRVTTSGYNEQFF	TGTGCCACCAGCAGAGTGACGACTAGCGGCTACAATGAGCAGTTCTTC
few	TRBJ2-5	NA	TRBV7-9	CASSPAETQYF	TGTGCCAGCAGCCCAGCGGAGACCCAGTACTTC
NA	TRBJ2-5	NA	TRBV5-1	CASSLGDRIFSETQYF	TGCGCCAGCAGCTTGGGAGACAGGATTTTTTCAGAGACCCAGTACTTC
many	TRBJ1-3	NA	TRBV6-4	CASRGGTVVSGNTIYF	TGTGCCAGCAGAGGGGGGACCGTCGTCTCTGGAAACACCATATATTTT
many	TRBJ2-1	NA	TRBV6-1	CASSPPVPSYNEQFF	TGTGCCAGCAGTCCCCCAGTACCCTCCTACAATGAGCAGTTCTTC
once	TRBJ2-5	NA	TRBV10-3	CAISEGQDQETQYF	TGTGCCATCAGTGAGGGGCAGGACCAAGAGACCCAGTACTTC
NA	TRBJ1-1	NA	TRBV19	CASSIEGQTEAFF	TGTGCCAGTAGTATCGAGGGGCAGACCGAAGCTTTCTTT
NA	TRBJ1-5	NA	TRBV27	CASSFQGHNQPQHF	TGTGCCAGCAGTTTCCAAGGACACAATCAGCCCCAGCATTTT
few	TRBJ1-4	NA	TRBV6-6	CASSYSGGLNEKLFF	TGTGCCAGCAGTTACTCTGGGGGGCTTAATGAAAAACTGTTTTTT
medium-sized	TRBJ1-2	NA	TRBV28	CASSLYGKVTNYGYTF	TGTGCCAGCAGTTTATACGGGAAAGTAACTAACTATGGCTACACCTTC
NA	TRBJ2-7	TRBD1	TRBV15	CATSRDISGGVTTYEQYF	TGTGCCACCAGCAGAGACATCTCAGGGGGTGTAACCACCTACGAGCAGTACTTC
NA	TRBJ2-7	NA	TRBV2	CASSEASNILDEQYF	TGTGCCAGCAGTGAAGCGTCGAATATCCTGGACGAGCAGTACTTC
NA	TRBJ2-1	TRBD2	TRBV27	CASHSGSGLYNEQFF	TGTGCCAGCCATAGCGGGAGTGGGCTCTACAATGAGCAGTTCTTC
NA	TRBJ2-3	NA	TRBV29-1	CSVEGPTDTQYF	TGCAGCGTGGAGGGGCCCACAGATACGCAGTATTTT
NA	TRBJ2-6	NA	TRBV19	CASSAHEGGGNVLTF	TGTGCCAGTAGTGCGCATGAGGGGGGAGGCAACGTCCTGACTTTC
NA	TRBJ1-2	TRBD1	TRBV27	CASSRGQGKGYGYTF	TGTGCCAGCAGCCGTGGACAGGGAAAGGGCTATGGCTACACCTTC
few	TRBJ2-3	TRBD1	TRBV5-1	CASNRGTSTDTQYF	TGCGCCAGCAACAGGGGTACTAGCACAGATACGCAGTATTTT
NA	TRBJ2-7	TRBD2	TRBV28	CASRSRVAGAYEQYF	TGTGCCAGCAGATCAAGAGTAGCGGGAGCCTACGAGCAGTACTTC
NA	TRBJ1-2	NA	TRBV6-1	CASSGTATESYGYTF	TGTGCCAGCTCGGGAACTGCTACGGAGAGCTATGGCTACACCTTC
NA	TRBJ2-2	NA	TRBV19	CASSIYSTYPGELFF	TGTGCCAGTAGTATATATTCGACATACCCCGGGGAGCTGTTTTTT
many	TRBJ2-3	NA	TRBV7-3	CASPTGTDTQYF	TGTGCCAGTCCGACGGGCACAGATACGCAGTATTTT
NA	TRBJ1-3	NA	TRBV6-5	CASSRGIAGNTIYF	TGTGCCAGCAGCAGGGGAATTGCTGGAAACACCATATATTTT
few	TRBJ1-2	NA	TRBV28	CASSLDGNYGYTF	TGTGCCAGCAGTTTGGACGGTAACTATGGCTACACCTTC
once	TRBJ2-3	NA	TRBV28	CASRTPRETDTQYF	TGTGCCAGCAGGACCCCCAGGGAGACAGATACGCAGTATTTT